The 30 T cell receptor beta chains reported below all come from one sample, sequenced in a study of Graves' ophthalmopathy and Graves' hyperthyroidism. Beta-chain TCR CDR3 regions were amplified from RNA transcripts. RT-PCR was first run with HTBI primers, then multiplex PCR in a second round. One entry per CDR3 protein results from TCRdb running MiXCR on the multiplex PCR reads. The sample has roughly 380,000 distinct CDR3 sequences; 15% are singletons. The sequencing input was peripheral blood. These receptors originate from a woman younger than 35 with stable Graves' hyperthyroidism.

The rearrangement joins TRBV10-3 to TRBJ2-7, with 9 bases lining up with TRBD1. The CDR3 sequence is 13 residues long. Germline-derived CDR1 and CDR2 are ENHRY and SYGVKD. Losses at the gene ends were 4 bases for V and 9 bases for J; bases not matched to a gene: 7. CDR3: CAISGQGESRQYF. Here the CDR3 DNA reads TGTGCCATCAGTGGACAGGGGGAAAGTAGGCAGTACTTC.

This clonotype was counted many times. The chain joins TRBV11-2 to TRBJ1-6; tentatively, D is TRBD1 (5 bases). The V end lost 6 bases, the J end lost 10 bases, and 19 bases lay between the germline ends. This CDR3 spans 15 amino acids. Germline V gives CDR1 SGHAT, CDR2 FQNNGV. CDR3 coding DNA: TGTGCCAGCAGACGAATTAGGGGACCAAGGTCACCCCTCCACTTT. This encodes CASRRIRGPRSPLHF.

This clonotype was observed at least ten times. The chain has TRBV7-8 and TRBJ2-5; the match to TRBD2 covers 8 bases. V lost 2 bases to trimming and J lost 4 bases; unmatched junction nucleotides: 9. Germline V gene data show CDR1 as SGHVS and CDR2 as FQNEAQ. The CDR3 sequence is 16 residues long. This CDR3 reads CASSLLAGPVGETQYF. The DNA for the CDR3 is TGTGCCAGCAGCTTATTAGCGGGGCCTGTCGGAGAGACCCAGTACTTC.

The rearrangement joins TRBV9 to TRBJ1-1; no reliable D call. Germline values: CDR1 SGDLS, CDR2 YYNGEE. The V and J ends lost 3 bases and 4 bases respectively, with 10 bases between them. This CDR3 has 13 residues. The CDR3 region is CASSAPSGTEAFF. In DNA form, the CDR3 reads TGTGCCAGCAGCGCACCCTCGGGCACTGAAGCTTTCTTT.

This clonotype was observed at least ten times. One base away lies a much larger clone, so this may be a sequencing read error. The chain recombines TRBV6-4 with TRBJ2-7; D may be TRBD1 (7 bases). The CDR3 is 19 residues long. V was clipped by 4 bases and J by 3 bases, with 28 bases between them. Germline assignment: CDR1 MRHNA and CDR2 SNTAGT. CDR3 coding DNA: TGTGCCAGCAGTGCACTGGGCCCACACGGGGGACAGCGATACTACGAGCAGTACTTC. Translation gives CASSALGPHGGQRYYEQYF.

V usage is TRBV5-1 and J usage is TRBJ2-5, with D tentatively TRBD2 (6 bases). Trimming cost V 0 bases and J 4 bases, with 13 bases left between them. The CDR3 is made up of 15 amino acids. From germline, CDR1 is SGHRS and CDR2 YFSETQ. The CDR3 nucleotides are TGCGCCAGCAGCTTGGCCGTCGTGGGAGGAGAGACCCAGTACTTC. This encodes CASSLAVVGGETQYF. The variable domain in full, completed from reference TRBV5-1 and TRBJ2-5, reads KAGVTQTPRYLIKTRGQQVTLSCSPISGHRSVSWYQQTPGQGLQFLFEYFSETQRNKGNFPGRFSGRQFSNSRSEMNVSTLELGDSALYLCASSLAVVGGETQYFGPGTRLLVL.

In this sample, this clonotype turned up many times. The rearrangement links TRBV25-1 to TRBJ1-1; 9 positions match TRBD1. Trimming removed 5 bases from V and 5 bases from J; junction bases left unmatched: 15. The V gene's germline CDR1 is MGHDK and CDR2 SYGVNS. The CDR3 loop spans 17 amino acids. CDR3 protein: CASSTGGAHPARTEAFF. In DNA form, the CDR3 reads TGTGCCAGCAGTACAGGGGGCGCGCACCCTGCGAGAACTGAAGCTTTCTTT.

This clonotype was recorded many times. Here the CDR3 reads CASGSARGTLNSPLHF. CDR3 coding DNA: TGTGCTAGTGGTTCCGCTCGTGGTACTCTTAATTCACCCCTCCACTTT. The V call is TRBV12-5, the J call TRBJ1-6; D call uncertain. The CDR3 loop spans 16 amino acids. Germline assignment: CDR1 LGHNT and CDR2 FRNRAP. The V gene lost 4 bases and the J gene lost 6 bases, with 16 bases spanning the gap.

This clonotype was found many times. This chain connects TRBV6-2 or TRBV6-3 to TRBJ1-1; possibly TRBD1 for D (5 bases). The CDR3 is 15 residues long. Germline values: CDR1 MNHEY, CDR2 SVGEGT. V lost 3 bases and J lost 1, with 12 bases in between. This CDR3 reads CASSYSFTGNTEAFF. CDR3 DNA: TGTGCCAGCAGTTATTCCTTTACAGGGAACACTGAAGCTTTCTTT.

This clonotype was found many times. The chain is built from TRBV6-2 or TRBV6-3 and TRBJ2-2; tentatively, D is TRBD2 (5 bases). Per germline, CDR1 MNHEY and CDR2 SVGEGT. The V gene lost 6 bases and the J gene lost 3 bases, with 23 bases spanning the gap. The CDR3 covers 18 residues. The CDR3 nucleotides read TGTGCCAGCAGCATACTAAGTTACGGGGAAATTCACACCGGGGAGCTGTTTTTT. This translates into CASSILSYGEIHTGELFF.

There are many counts of this clonotype. The V and J genes are TRBV7-9 and TRBJ1-3; tentative D call: TRBD1 (5 bases). In germline, CDR1 is SEHNR, CDR2 FQNEAQ (reference sequence). The V and J ends lost 11 bases and 2 bases respectively, with 10 bases between them. The CDR3 loop spans 12 amino acids. The CDR3 protein is CALGRAGNTIYF. CDR3 nucleotides: TGTGCCCTGGGCAGGGCTGGAAACACCATATATTTT.

The chain joins TRBV27 to TRBJ2-7; the D gene is possibly TRBD1 (6 bases). Germline lookup yields CDR1 MNHEY and CDR2 SMNVEV (reference sequence). The length of the CDR3 is 14 residues. Between the trimmed V and J ends, which lost 3 bases and 3 bases, there was a span of 12 bases. The CDR3 spells CASSFHGQNYEQYF. The CDR3 DNA reads TGTGCCAGCAGTTTCCACGGACAGAACTACGAGCAGTACTTC.

This clonotype was observed at least ten times. This chain links TRBV10-3 with TRBJ2-6, with 7 bases lining up with TRBD2. The CDR3 totals 14 residues. Per the germline V gene, CDR1 is ENHRY and CDR2 is SYGVKD. Losses at the gene ends were 8 bases for V and 0 bases for J; bases not matched to a gene: 1. As DNA, the CDR3 is TGTGCCATCGCGGGGGACTCTGGGGCCAACGTCCTGACTTTC. It encodes CAIAGDSGANVLTF.

This clonotype was counted a few times. The rearrangement uses TRBV11-1 and TRBJ1-5; possibly TRBD1 for D (6 bases). CDR3 size: 17 residues. In germline, CDR1 is SGHAT, CDR2 FQDESV (reference sequence). Trimming pared 1 base from V and 2 bases from J, leaving 15 bases between. CDR3 protein: CASSLGPGGLGNQPQHF. The CDR3 bases are TGTGCCAGCAGCTTAGGTCCTGGGGGGCTTGGCAATCAGCCCCAGCATTTT.

About this clonotype itself: Relative to the germline gene, one junction end is altered; a read error may explain this. The V call is TRBV4-2, the J call TRBJ2-4, with 8 positions matching TRBD1. The V gene's germline CDR1 is LGHNA and CDR2 YNFKEQ. CDR3 length equals 13 residues. The CDR3 loop reads CATQGAGKNIQCF. CDR3 in DNA: TGTGCCACCCAGGGGGCTGGCAAAAACATTCAGTGCTTC.

This clonotype was picked up many times. The chain couples TRBV20-1 to TRBJ2-5; TRBD2 matches 9 bases. The CDR3 covers 16 residues. Losses at the gene ends were 6 bases for V and 2 bases for J; bases not matched to a gene: 13. Germline V gives CDR1 DFQATT, CDR2 SNEGSKA (reference sequence). Here the CDR3 reads CSAAPLLAGVQETQYF. The CDR3 DNA reads as TGCAGTGCCGCCCCTCTGTTAGCGGGGGTACAAGAGACCCAGTACTTC.

The table lists this clonotype with a few counts. The chain joins TRBV27 to TRBJ2-6; D may be TRBD1 (5 bases). CDR3 length: 17 amino acids. Germline V gene data show CDR1 as MNHEY and CDR2 as SMNVEV (reference sequence). Trimming shortened V by 4 bases and J by 4 bases, and 17 bases separated the two germline ends. The CDR3 protein is CASSSRDTASGANVLTF. CDR3 in DNA: TGTGCCAGCAGTTCCAGGGATACAGCGTCCGGGGCCAACGTCCTGACTTTC.

This clonotype came up a few times. The chain uses TRBV18 and TRBJ1-1, with 10 bases fitting TRBD1. This CDR3 has 15 residues. From germline, CDR1 is KGHSH and CDR2 LQKENI. Trimming at V came to 6 bases and at J to 5 bases, leaving 9 bases not matched to a gene. The DNA for the CDR3 is TGTGCCAGCTCTCCGGGGACAGGGGAGCGGACTGAAGCTTTCTTT. Protein: CASSPGTGERTEAFF.

This clonotype was recorded a few times. The genes are TRBV7-8 and TRBJ1-5, with 9 bases fitting TRBD1. Germline V gives CDR1 SGHVS, CDR2 FQNEAQ. CDR3 length: 16 residues. J lost 5 bases, V lost 4 bases, and 9 bases had no gene match. CDR3 protein: CASSYSTGGIYQPQHF. The CDR3 DNA reads as TGTGCCAGCAGCTATTCGACAGGGGGTATATATCAGCCCCAGCATTTT.

This chain joins TRBV5-1 and TRBJ2-5, with D perhaps matching TRBD1 (6 bases). In germline, CDR1 is SGHRS, CDR2 YFSETQ. CDR3 length: 15 residues. Trimming pared 2 bases from V and 5 bases from J, leaving 16 bases between. Here the CDR3 DNA reads TGCGCCAGCAGCTTTTCTCTGACAGGAGCGGAGACCCAGTACTTC. Residues: CASSFSLTGAETQYF.

This clonotype was seen at least ten times. The chain uses TRBV5-6 and TRBJ2-5; a weak D match, TRBD1 (5 bases). The CDR3 length is 15 residues. Germline CDR1 and CDR2: SGHDT and YYEEEE. Between the trimmed V and J ends, which lost 0 bases and 3 bases, there was a span of 12 bases. The CDR3 nucleotides are TGTGCCAGCAGCTTGGTGGCGACAGATAAAGAGACCCAGTACTTC. Its translation: CASSLVATDKETQYF.

This clonotype occurred many times. V usage is TRBV12-3 or TRBV12-4 and J usage is TRBJ1-1, with TRBD1 as a possible D gene (5 bases). Trimming took 4 bases from V and 1 from J, leaving 10 bases between them. The CDR3 spans 14 residues. CDR3 loop: CASSSLRGNTEAFF. In nucleotides, the CDR3 is TGTGCCAGCAGTTCGTTGAGGGGGAACACTGAAGCTTTCTTT.

V usage is TRBV6-1 and J usage is TRBJ2-7; D is uncertain. Germline V CDR1 and CDR2: MNHNS, SASEGT. This CDR3 comprises 14 residues. V lost 3 bases, J lost 5 bases, and 14 bases lay in between. CDR3: CASSDLNGADEQYF. CDR3 coding DNA: TGTGCCAGCAGTGATTTGAATGGTGCAGACGAGCAGTACTTC.

This clonotype has ten or more counts. The V call is TRBV6-1, the J call TRBJ1-1, with 7 bases identical to TRBD1. Germline CDR1 MNHNS, CDR2 SASEGT. Germline trimming cut 5 bases from V and 2 bases from J; bases unmatched to any gene: 11. This CDR3 has 16 residues. The CDR3 bases are TGTGCCAGCAGTCGAATTATCGGGACAGTCAACACTGAAGCTTTCTTT. Translated, it gives CASSRIIGTVNTEAFF.

The J gene is TRBJ2-7, the V gene TRBV12-3 or TRBV12-4; tentative D call: TRBD2 (6 bases). The CDR3 length is 14 residues. Trimming cost V 4 bases and J 1 base, with 11 bases left between them. CDR3 region: CASSWSGRSYEQYF. The DNA of the CDR3 is TGTGCCAGCAGTTGGTCAGGGAGGTCCTACGAGCAGTACTTC.

With respect to this clonotype: The DNA is omitted, as the CDR3 cannot be located on it reliably, and the CDR3 follows TCRdb's listing. The J gene is TRBJ1-3, the V gene TRBV19; the table's D call of TRBD1 was not tested on the DNA. The CDR3 adds up to 15 amino acids, both ends counted. Germline assignment: CDR1 LNHDA and CDR2 SQIVND (reference sequence). The chain's CDR3 is CASSISGPGGNTIYF.

This clonotype was detected many times. This sequence joins TRBV6-5 and TRBJ1-2, with 7 bases lining up with TRBD1. Trimming took 7 bases from V and 7 from J; bases not matched to a gene: 12. The CDR3 has 14 amino acids. Germline V lookup: CDR1 MNHEY, CDR2 SVGAGI. In DNA, the CDR3 is TGTGCCAGCACCAGAGACAGGGCCGCAAGTGGCTACACCTTC. Translating it yields CASTRDRAASGYTF.

This clonotype was picked up many times. The chain couples TRBV9 to TRBJ1-1, with D uncertain. Trimming took 0 bases from V and 0 from J, leaving 6 bases between them. Germline assignment: CDR1 SGDLS and CDR2 YYNGEE. This CDR3 comprises 14 residues. DNA of the CDR3: TGTGCCAGCAGCGTAGGGGTCATGAACACTGAAGCTTTCTTT. As protein: CASSVGVMNTEAFF.

The chain links TRBV30 to TRBJ1-2; D remains unclear. Germline V CDR1 and CDR2: GTSNPN, SVGIG (reference sequence). CDR3 length: 12 amino acids. Deletions cut 2 bases from V and 8 bases from J, with 12 bases between. CDR3 nucleotides: TGTGCCTGGAGTTCGGGCCCGATCGGCTACACCTTC. This encodes CAWSSGPIGYTF.

CDR3 sequence (DNA): TGTGCCAGCACTACATTACTCGGGACGGCGAACACTGAAGCTTTCTTT. It specifies CASTTLLGTANTEAFF. The rearrangement links TRBV6-1 to TRBJ1-1; a possible D gene is TRBD1 (5 bases). The germline V gene encodes CDR1 MNHNS and CDR2 SASEGT. The CDR3 consists of 16 residues. Trimming removed 7 bases from V and 1 base from J, with 19 bases in between.